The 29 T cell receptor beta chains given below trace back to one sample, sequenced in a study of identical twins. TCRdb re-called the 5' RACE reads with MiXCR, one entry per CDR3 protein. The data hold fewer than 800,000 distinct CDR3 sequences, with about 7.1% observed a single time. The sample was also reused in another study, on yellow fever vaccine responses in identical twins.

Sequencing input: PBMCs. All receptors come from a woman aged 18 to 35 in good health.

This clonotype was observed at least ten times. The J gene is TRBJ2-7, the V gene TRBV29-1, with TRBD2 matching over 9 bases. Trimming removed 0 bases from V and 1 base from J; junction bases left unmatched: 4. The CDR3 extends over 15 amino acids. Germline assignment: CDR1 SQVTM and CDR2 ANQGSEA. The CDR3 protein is CSVEDAREGSYEQYF. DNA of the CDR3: TGCAGCGTTGAAGATGCGCGGGAGGGTTCCTACGAGCAGTACTTC.

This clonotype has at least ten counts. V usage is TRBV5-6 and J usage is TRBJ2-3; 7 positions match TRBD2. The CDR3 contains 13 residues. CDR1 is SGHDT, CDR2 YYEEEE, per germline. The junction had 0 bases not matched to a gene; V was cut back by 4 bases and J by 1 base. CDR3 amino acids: CASSGGGTDTQYF. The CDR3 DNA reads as TGTGCCAGCAGCGGGGGGGGCACAGATACGCAGTATTTT.

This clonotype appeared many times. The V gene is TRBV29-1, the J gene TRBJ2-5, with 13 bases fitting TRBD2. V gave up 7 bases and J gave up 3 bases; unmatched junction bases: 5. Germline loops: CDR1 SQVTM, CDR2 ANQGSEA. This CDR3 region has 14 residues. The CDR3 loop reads CSAGTSGIKETQYF. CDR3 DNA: TGCAGCGCCGGGACTAGCGGGATCAAAGAGACCCAGTACTTC.

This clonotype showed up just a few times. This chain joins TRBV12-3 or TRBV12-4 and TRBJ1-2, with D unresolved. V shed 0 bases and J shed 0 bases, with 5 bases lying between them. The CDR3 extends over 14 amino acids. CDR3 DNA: TGTGCCAGCAGTTTAGCGAGATCTAACTATGGCTACACCTTC. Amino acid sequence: CASSLARSNYGYTF.

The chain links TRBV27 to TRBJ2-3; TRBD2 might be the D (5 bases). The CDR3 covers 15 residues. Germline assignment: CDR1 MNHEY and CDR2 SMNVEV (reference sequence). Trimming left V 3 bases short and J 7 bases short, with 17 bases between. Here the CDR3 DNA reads TGTGCCAGCAGTTTTTCCTCACGACTAAGTAATACGCAGTATTTT. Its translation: CASSFSSRLSNTQYF.

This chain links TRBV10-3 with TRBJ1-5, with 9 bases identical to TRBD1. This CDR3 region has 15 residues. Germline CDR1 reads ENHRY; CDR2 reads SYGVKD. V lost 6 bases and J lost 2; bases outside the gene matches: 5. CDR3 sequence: CAIRADRGGNQPQHF. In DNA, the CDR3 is TGTGCCATCAGGGCGGACAGGGGAGGCAATCAGCCCCAGCATTTT.

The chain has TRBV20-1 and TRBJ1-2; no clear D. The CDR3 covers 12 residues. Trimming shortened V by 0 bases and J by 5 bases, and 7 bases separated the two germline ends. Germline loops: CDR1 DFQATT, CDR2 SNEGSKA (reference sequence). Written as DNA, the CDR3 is TGCAGTGCTAGAGAGGAAGGGTATGGCTACACCTTC. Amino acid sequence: CSAREEGYGYTF.

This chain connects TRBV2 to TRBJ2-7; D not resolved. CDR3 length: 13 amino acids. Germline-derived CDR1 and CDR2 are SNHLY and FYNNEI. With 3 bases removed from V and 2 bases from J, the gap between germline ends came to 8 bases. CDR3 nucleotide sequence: TGTGCCAGCAGTGACAGTTCAGCCTACGAGCAGTACTTC. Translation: CASSDSSAYEQYF.

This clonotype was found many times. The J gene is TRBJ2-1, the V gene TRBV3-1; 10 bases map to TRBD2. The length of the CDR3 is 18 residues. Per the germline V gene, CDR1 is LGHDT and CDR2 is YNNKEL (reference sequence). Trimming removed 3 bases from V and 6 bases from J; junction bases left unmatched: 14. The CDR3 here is CASSHNLDSGRLGNEQFF. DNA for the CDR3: TGTGCCAGCAGCCATAACCTCGATAGCGGGAGGTTAGGCAATGAGCAGTTCTTC.

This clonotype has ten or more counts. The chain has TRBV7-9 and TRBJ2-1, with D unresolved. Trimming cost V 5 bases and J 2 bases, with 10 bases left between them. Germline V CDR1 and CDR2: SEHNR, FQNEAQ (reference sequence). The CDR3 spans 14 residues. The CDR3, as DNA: TGTGCCAGCAGCCTCATGGGGACCTACAATGAGCAGTTCTTC. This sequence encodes CASSLMGTYNEQFF.

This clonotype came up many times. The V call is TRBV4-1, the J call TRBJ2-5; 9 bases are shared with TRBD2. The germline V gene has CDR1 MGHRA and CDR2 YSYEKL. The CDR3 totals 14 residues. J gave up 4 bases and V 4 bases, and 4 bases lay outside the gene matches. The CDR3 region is CASSLVAGVETQYF. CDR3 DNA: TGCGCCAGCAGCCTAGTAGCGGGAGTAGAGACCCAGTACTTC.

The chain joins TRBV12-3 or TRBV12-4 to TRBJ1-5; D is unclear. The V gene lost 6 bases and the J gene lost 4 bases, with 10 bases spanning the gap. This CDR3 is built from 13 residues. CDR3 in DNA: TGTGCCAGCAGGCTCGCAAATAATCAGCCCCAGCATTTT. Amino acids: CASRLANNQPQHF.

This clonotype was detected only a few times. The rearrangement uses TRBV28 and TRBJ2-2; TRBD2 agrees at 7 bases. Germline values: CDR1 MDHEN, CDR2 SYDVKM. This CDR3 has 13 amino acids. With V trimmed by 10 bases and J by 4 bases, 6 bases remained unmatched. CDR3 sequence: CATQGLRTGELFF. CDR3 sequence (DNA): TGTGCCACCCAGGGACTACGCACCGGGGAGCTGTTTTTT.

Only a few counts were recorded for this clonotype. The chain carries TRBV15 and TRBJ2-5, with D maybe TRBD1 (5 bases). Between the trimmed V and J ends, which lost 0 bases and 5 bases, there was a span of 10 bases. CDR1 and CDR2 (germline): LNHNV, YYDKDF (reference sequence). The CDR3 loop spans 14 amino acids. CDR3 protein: CATSRDQGTETQYF. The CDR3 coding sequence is TGTGCCACCAGCAGAGATCAGGGCACGGAGACCCAGTACTTC. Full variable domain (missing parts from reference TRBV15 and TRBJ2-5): DAMVIQNPRYQVTQFGKPVTLSCSQTLNHNVMYWYQQKSSQAPKLLFHYYDKDFNNEADTPDNFQSRRPNTSFCFLDIRSPGLGDTAMYLCATSRDQGTETQYFGPGTRLLVL.

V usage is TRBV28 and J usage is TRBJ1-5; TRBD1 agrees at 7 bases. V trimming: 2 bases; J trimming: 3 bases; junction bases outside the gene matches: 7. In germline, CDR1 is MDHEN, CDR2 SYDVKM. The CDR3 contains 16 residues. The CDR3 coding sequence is TGTGCCAGCAGTTTAGTTGGAGGGGGCATCAATCAGCCCCAGCATTTT. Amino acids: CASSLVGGGINQPQHF.

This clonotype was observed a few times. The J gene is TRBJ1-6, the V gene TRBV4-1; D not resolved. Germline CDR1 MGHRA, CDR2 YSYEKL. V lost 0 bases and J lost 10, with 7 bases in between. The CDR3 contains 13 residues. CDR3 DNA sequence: TGCGCCAGCAGCCAAGATCTTCAATCACCCCTCCACTTT. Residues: CASSQDLQSPLHF.

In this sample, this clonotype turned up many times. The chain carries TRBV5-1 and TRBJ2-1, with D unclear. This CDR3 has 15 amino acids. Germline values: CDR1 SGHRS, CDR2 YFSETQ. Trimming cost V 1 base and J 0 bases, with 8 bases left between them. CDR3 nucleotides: TGCGCCAGCAGCTTGAGCCTGACCTCCTACAATGAGCAGTTCTTC. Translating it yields CASSLSLTSYNEQFF.

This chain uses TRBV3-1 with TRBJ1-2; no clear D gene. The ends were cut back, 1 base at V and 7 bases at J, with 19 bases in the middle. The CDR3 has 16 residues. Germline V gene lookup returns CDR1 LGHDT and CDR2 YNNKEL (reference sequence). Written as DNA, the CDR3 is TGTGCCAGCAGCCAAGGATTTGCCTTACCTCTGGGTGGCTACACCTTC. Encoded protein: CASSQGFALPLGGYTF.

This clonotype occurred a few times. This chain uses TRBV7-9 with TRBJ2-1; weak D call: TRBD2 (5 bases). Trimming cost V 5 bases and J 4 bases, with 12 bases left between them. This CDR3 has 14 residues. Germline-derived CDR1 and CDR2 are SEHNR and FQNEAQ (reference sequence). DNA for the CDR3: TGTGCCAGCAGCCCTTTTAGGACTTACAATGAGCAGTTCTTC. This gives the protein CASSPFRTYNEQFF.

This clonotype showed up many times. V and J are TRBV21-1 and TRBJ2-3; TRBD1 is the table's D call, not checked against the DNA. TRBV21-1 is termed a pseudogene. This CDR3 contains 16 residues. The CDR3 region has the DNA TGTGCCAGCAGCAAGGCCCGGGACAGGTTGGGAGATACGCAGTATTTT. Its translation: CASSKARDRLGDTQYF.

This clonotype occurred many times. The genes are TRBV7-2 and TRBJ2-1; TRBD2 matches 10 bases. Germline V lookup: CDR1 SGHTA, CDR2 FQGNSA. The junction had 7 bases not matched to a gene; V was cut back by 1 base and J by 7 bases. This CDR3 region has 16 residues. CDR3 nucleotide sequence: TGTGCCAGCAGCTTAGAAAGGCTAGCGGGGGAAAATGAGCAGTTCTTC. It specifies CASSLERLAGENEQFF.

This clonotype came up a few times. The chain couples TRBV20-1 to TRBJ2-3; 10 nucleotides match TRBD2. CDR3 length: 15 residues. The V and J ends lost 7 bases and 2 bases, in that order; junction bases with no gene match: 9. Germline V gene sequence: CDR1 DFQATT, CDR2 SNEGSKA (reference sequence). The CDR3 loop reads CSVMRLAGDTDTQYF. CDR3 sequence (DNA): TGCAGTGTAATGAGGCTAGCGGGAGACACAGATACGCAGTATTTT.

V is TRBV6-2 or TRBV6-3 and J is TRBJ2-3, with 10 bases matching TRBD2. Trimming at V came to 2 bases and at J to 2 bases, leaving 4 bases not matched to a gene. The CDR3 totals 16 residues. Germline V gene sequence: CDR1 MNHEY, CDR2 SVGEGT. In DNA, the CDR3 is TGTGCCAGCAGTTACCTAGCGGGGGCCATCACAGATACGCAGTATTTT. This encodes CASSYLAGAITDTQYF.

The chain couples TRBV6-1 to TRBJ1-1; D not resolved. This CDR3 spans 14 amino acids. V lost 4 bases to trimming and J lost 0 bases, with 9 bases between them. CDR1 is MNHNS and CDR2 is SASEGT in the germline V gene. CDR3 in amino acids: CASSGTVMNTEAFF. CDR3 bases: TGTGCCAGCAGTGGGACGGTTATGAACACTGAAGCTTTCTTT.

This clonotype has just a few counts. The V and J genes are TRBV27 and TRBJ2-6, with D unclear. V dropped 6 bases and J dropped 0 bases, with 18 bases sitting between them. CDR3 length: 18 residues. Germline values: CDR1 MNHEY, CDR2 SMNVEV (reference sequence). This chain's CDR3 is CASSIIAPWDSGANVLTF. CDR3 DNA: TGTGCCAGCAGCATTATCGCCCCTTGGGACTCTGGGGCCAACGTCCTGACTTTC.

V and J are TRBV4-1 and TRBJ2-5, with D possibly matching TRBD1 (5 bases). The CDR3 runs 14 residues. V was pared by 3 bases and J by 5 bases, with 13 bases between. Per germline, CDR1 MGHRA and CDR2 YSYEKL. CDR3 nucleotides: TGCGCCAGCAGCCATCCCTCGGCAGGGGAGACCCAGTACTTC. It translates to CASSHPSAGETQYF.

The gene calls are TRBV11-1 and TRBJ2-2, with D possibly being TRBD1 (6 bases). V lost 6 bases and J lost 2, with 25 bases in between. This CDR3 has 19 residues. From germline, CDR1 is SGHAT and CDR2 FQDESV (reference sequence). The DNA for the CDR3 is TGTGCCAGCAGGCCCCGTATGGGAGAAAACAGGGATAACACCGGGGAGCTGTTTTTT. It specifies CASRPRMGENRDNTGELFF.

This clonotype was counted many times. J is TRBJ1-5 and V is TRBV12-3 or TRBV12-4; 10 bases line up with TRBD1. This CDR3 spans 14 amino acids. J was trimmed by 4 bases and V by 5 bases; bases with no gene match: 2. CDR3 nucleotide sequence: TGTGCCAGCAGTGGGGACAGGGGAAATCAGCCCCAGCATTTT. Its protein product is CASSGDRGNQPQHF.

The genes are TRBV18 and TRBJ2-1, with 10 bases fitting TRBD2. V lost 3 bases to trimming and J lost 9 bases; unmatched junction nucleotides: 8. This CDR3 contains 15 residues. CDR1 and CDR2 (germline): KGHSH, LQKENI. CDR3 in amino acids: CASSPGLAAVGEQFF. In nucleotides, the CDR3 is TGTGCCAGCTCACCTGGACTAGCGGCGGTGGGTGAGCAGTTCTTC.